A single sample gave rise to the 26 T cell receptor beta chains below, sequenced in a study of blood T cell repertoires in COVID-19. Clones were sequenced by immunoSEQ multiplex PCR, and TCRdb holds only the in-frame ones, with some missing. Altogether 70,000 or so clones are present, around 90% being singletons, with the ten largest covering around 5.8%. Sequenced sample: peripheral blood. The source of these receptors is a woman aged 45 to 65 with acute or convalescent COVID-19.

This clone came up once. This chain joins TRBV6-2 or TRBV6-3 and TRBJ2-3; tentative D call: TRBD2 (5 bases). Trimming removed 6 bases from V and 9 bases from J, with 13 bases in between. CDR1 and CDR2 from the germline V gene are MNHEY and SVGEGT. The CDR3 is 12 residues long. The CDR3 bases are TGTGCCAGCAGCCCTTCGGAGGAGACGCAGTATTTT. The encoded protein is CASSPSEETQYF.

The chain is built from TRBV24-1 and TRBJ2-3, with 13 bases fitting TRBD2. V trimming: 3 bases; J trimming: 4 bases; junction bases outside the gene matches: 6. Germline lookup yields CDR1 KGHDR and CDR2 SFDVKD. The CDR3 is 17 amino acids. The CDR3 sequence: CATSDATSGRAPDTQYF. The CDR3 nucleotides read TGTGCCACCAGTGATGCTACTAGCGGGAGGGCCCCAGATACGCAGTATTTT.

The V gene is TRBV4-1, the J gene TRBJ1-4, with 9 bases fitting TRBD1. The CDR3 is 20 amino acids. The V and J ends lost 1 base and 0 bases, in that order; junction bases with no gene match: 12. The germline gives CDR1 MGHRA, CDR2 YSYEKL. CDR3 nucleotide sequence: TGCGCCAGCAGCCAAGCTATCGGACAGGGGATTGTCGCAACTAATGAAAAACTGTTTTTT. Amino acids: CASSQAIGQGIVATNEKLFF.

The chain joins TRBV10-1 to TRBJ2-7, with 8 bases matching TRBD2. Germline assignment: CDR1 WNHNN and CDR2 SYGVQD (reference sequence). V gave up 7 bases and J gave up 5 bases; unmatched junction bases: 7. This CDR3 spans 13 amino acids. CDR3 loop: CASTPGGVNEQYF. In DNA form, the CDR3 reads TGCGCCAGCACCCCCGGGGGGGTAAACGAGCAGTACTTC.

This chain joins TRBV19 and TRBJ1-1; 10 bases match TRBD1. The length of the CDR3 is 16 residues. V shed 3 bases, J shed 5 bases, and the junction held 9 bases outside the gene matches. The germline V gene has CDR1 LNHDA and CDR2 SQIVND (reference sequence). CDR3 bases: TGTGCCAGTAGTATTCAACTGGGACAGGGGAAGACTGAAGCTTTCTTT. Protein product: CASSIQLGQGKTEAFF.

This clone has a handful of counts. This chain links TRBV27 with TRBJ1-5; D is ambiguous. Trimming shortened V by 1 base and J by 1 base, and 11 bases separated the two germline ends. This CDR3 region has 16 residues. The germline V gene encodes CDR1 MNHEY and CDR2 SMNVEV (reference sequence). The CDR3 DNA follows: TGTGCCAGCAGTTTATTCCTCCCGGGGAGCAATCAGCCCCAGCATTTT. It yields the protein CASSLFLPGSNQPQHF.

The V gene is TRBV5-1, the J gene TRBJ1-6; maybe TRBD1 (6 bases). V lost 4 bases to trimming and J lost 10 bases, with 24 bases between them. Germline-derived CDR1 and CDR2 are SGHRS and YFSETQ. This CDR3 region has 17 residues. Here the CDR3 reads CASSMAGTHLRTSPLHF. CDR3 nucleotides: TGCGCCAGCAGCATGGCCGGGACACACCTCAGGACATCACCCCTCCACTTT.

Comment on this clone: In the same sample, other DNA sequences code for this CDR3. This chain joins TRBV19 and TRBJ1-1; 7 bases fit TRBD1. The germline V gene encodes CDR1 LNHDA and CDR2 SQIVND (reference sequence). There are 14 residues in the CDR3. J lost 0 bases, V lost 5 bases, and 3 bases had no gene match. The CDR3 sequence is CASSRGQLNTEAFF. The CDR3 region has the DNA TGTGCCAGTAGTCGGGGACAGCTGAACACTGAAGCTTTCTTT.

This chain uses TRBV7-2 with TRBJ2-5; 10 positions agree with TRBD2. With V trimmed by 5 bases and J by 2 bases, 8 bases remained unmatched. Per germline, CDR1 SGHTA and CDR2 FQGNSA. The CDR3 contains 16 residues. The CDR3 DNA is TGTGCCAGCAGCCCCGGGTGGACTAGCGGACAAGAGACCCAGTACTTC. It specifies CASSPGWTSGQETQYF.

CDR3 nucleotide sequence: TGTGCCAGCACCCACGGACTGTCAAGCACCGGGGAGCTGTTTTTT. Amino acids: CASTHGLSSTGELFF. The V call is TRBV27, the J call TRBJ2-2; D is possibly TRBD2 (5 bases). The CDR3 consists of 15 residues. The V gene lost 7 bases and the J gene lost 4 bases, with 16 bases spanning the gap. Germline V gives CDR1 MNHEY, CDR2 SMNVEV (reference sequence).

V usage is TRBV7-9 and J usage is TRBJ1-1; 9 bases are shared with TRBD1. Trimming took 3 bases from V and 3 from J; bases not matched to a gene: 2. The CDR3 contains 14 residues. CDR1 and CDR2 (germline): SEHNR, FQNEAQ (reference sequence). CDR3 protein: CASSFRDRDTEAFF. The CDR3 DNA reads as TGTGCCAGCAGCTTCCGGGACAGGGACACTGAAGCTTTCTTT. Filled out from reference TRBV7-9 and TRBJ1-1, the complete variable domain reads DTGVSQNPRHKITKRGQNVTFRCDPISEHNRLYWYRQTLGQGPEFLTYFQNEAQLEKSRLLSDRFSAERPKGSFSTLEIQRTEQGDSAMYLCASSFRDRDTEAFFGQGTRLTVV.

This chain links TRBV19 with TRBJ2-5; maybe TRBD1 (6 bases). With 6 bases removed from V and 3 bases from J, the gap between germline ends came to 14 bases. CDR3 size: 14 residues. Germline values: CDR1 LNHDA, CDR2 SQIVND (reference sequence). The CDR3 DNA is TGTGCCAGTAGGCGAGGGGGAACGGAAGAGACCCAGTACTTC. Translation gives CASRRGGTEETQYF.

This CDR3 reads CASSLGKPPRSGNTIYF. CDR3 coding DNA: TGTGCCAGCAGCTTAGGAAAGCCTCCTCGCTCTGGAAACACCATATATTTT. The chain recombines TRBV7-2 with TRBJ1-3; D uncertain. This CDR3 is built from 17 residues. V was shortened by 1 base and J by 0 bases, with 13 bases between the two germline ends. Germline CDR1 is SGHTA and CDR2 is FQGNSA.

The rearrangement links TRBV2 to TRBJ2-5, with D unclear. V was cut by 0 bases and J by 5 bases, with 10 bases left in between. This CDR3 is built from 14 residues. The germline gives CDR1 SNHLY, CDR2 FYNNEI. DNA of the CDR3: TGTGCCAGCAGTGAAGCGCCGGCCAGGGAGACCCAGTACTTC. It encodes CASSEAPARETQYF.

This chain links TRBV10-2 with TRBJ1-2; D is uncertain. Germline V lookup: CDR1 WSHSY, CDR2 SAAADI. V was clipped by 5 bases and J by 7 bases, with 20 bases between them. The length of the CDR3 is 15 residues. Here the CDR3 reads CASSRQESRRGGYTF. The CDR3 bases are TGCGCCAGCAGTCGGCAGGAGAGCCGACGGGGTGGCTACACCTTC.

The rearrangement links TRBV14 to TRBJ2-1; 7 nucleotides align to TRBD1. The J segment lost 2 bases and the V segment lost 4 bases, leaving 11 bases of the junction unmatched. The CDR3 extends over 17 amino acids. The V gene's germline CDR1 is SGHDN and CDR2 FVKESK. CDR3 sequence (DNA): TGTGCCAGCAGCCCATACCTGACAGGGTTGGCCTACAATGAGCAGTTCTTC. Translating gives CASSPYLTGLAYNEQFF.

The gene calls are TRBV9 and TRBJ2-3; 10 bases are a match to TRBD2. Losses at the gene ends were 9 bases for V and 0 bases for J; bases not matched to a gene: 7. This CDR3 region has 15 residues. The germline V gene has CDR1 SGDLS and CDR2 YYNGEE. The CDR3 coding sequence is TGTGCCACAGCCGAAGCGGGAGGGAGCACAGATACGCAGTATTTT. As protein: CATAEAGGSTDTQYF.

This chain uses TRBV6-4 with TRBJ2-6; tentatively, D is TRBD1 (5 bases). V was cut by 3 bases and J by 0 bases, with 12 bases left in between. The CDR3 has 17 amino acids. Germline V lookup: CDR1 MRHNA, CDR2 SNTAGT. The CDR3 loop is CASSEGRDYSGANVLTF. The DNA for the CDR3 is TGTGCCAGCAGTGAGGGCAGGGATTACTCTGGGGCCAACGTCCTGACTTTC.

The V and J genes are TRBV5-1 and TRBJ2-2; no definite D call. Germline loops: CDR1 SGHRS, CDR2 YFSETQ. V lost 1 base, J lost 3 bases, and 10 bases lay in between. This CDR3 contains 15 residues. Here the CDR3 reads CASSLIGGDTGELFF. CDR3 nucleotides: TGCGCCAGCAGCTTGATTGGCGGAGACACCGGGGAGCTGTTTTTT.

This sequence joins TRBV11-2 and TRBJ2-7, with D uncertain. This CDR3 contains 14 residues. The ends were cut back, 5 bases at V and 0 bases at J, with 11 bases in the middle. Per germline, CDR1 SGHAT and CDR2 FQNNGV. The CDR3 region is CASSHSTLSYEQYF. DNA for the CDR3: TGTGCCAGCAGCCACAGTACCCTCTCCTACGAGCAGTACTTC.

The CDR3 is CASSPGLGRPGVIEAFF. CDR3 bases: TGTGCCAGTAGCCCTGGGTTGGGACGGCCGGGGGTCATCGAAGCTTTCTTT. The J gene is TRBJ1-1, the V gene TRBV19, with D possibly being TRBD1 (5 bases). From germline, CDR1 is LNHDA and CDR2 SQIVND (reference sequence). The CDR3 is 17 amino acids. V lost 6 bases and J lost 8, with 28 bases in between.

This clone was detected a few times. The J gene is TRBJ2-2, the V gene TRBV7-2, with 8 bases matching TRBD2. After removal of 5 bases from V and 4 bases from J, the junction contained 6 bases not matched to a gene. The germline CDR1 and CDR2 sequences are SGHTA and FQGNSA. CDR3 length: 15 residues. CDR3 nucleotide sequence: TGTGCCAGCAGCCCCCTAGCGGGTACCACCGGGGAGCTGTTTTTT. This codes for CASSPLAGTTGELFF.

CDR3 nucleotide sequence: TGTGCCAGCAGCTTGGTTACGGGGGTGAGCAATCAGCCCCAGCATTTT. It yields the protein CASSLVTGVSNQPQHF. This sequence joins TRBV5-5 and TRBJ1-5; maybe TRBD1 (5 bases). V was shortened by 0 bases and J by 1 base, with 11 bases between the two germline ends. Looked up from germline, CDR1 is SGHKS and CDR2 is YYEKEE (reference sequence). The CDR3 sequence is 16 residues long.

CDR3: CASSLPGTTGNTIYF. The CDR3 coding sequence is TGTGCCAGCAGCTTACCAGGGACTACTGGAAACACCATATATTTT. The rearrangement links TRBV5-4 to TRBJ1-3; D perhaps matches TRBD1 (5 bases). The germline V gene has CDR1 SGHNT and CDR2 YYREEE (reference sequence). V lost 2 bases to trimming and J lost 2 bases, with 11 bases between them. This CDR3 contains 15 residues. Full variable domain (remainder filled in from reference TRBV5-4 and TRBJ1-3): ETGVTQSPTHLIKTRGQQVTLRCSSQSGHNTVSWYQQALGQGPQFIFQYYREEENGRGNFPPRFSGLQFPNYSSELNVNALELDDSALYLCASSLPGTTGNTIYFGEGSWLTVV.

The chain combines TRBV28 with TRBJ1-1, with 7 bases fitting TRBD1. The junction had 10 bases not matched to a gene; V was cut back by 4 bases and J by 2 bases. Germline loops: CDR1 MDHEN, CDR2 SYDVKM. The CDR3 consists of 16 residues. This chain's CDR3 is CASSSYRGDRNTEAFF. The CDR3 DNA sequence: TGTGCCAGCAGTTCTTACAGGGGTGACCGCAACACTGAAGCTTTCTTT. Using reference TRBV28 and TRBJ1-1 for the parts outside the CDR3, the full variable domain is DVKVTQSSRYLVKRTGEKVFLECVQDMDHENMFWYRQDPGLGLRLIYFSYDVKMKEKGDIPEGYSVSREKKERFSLILESASTNQTSMYLCASSSYRGDRNTEAFFGQGTRLTVV.

This rearrangement joins TRBV2 to TRBJ1-5; 8 bases agree with TRBD1. This CDR3 has 16 amino acids. With 6 bases clipped from V and 0 bases from J, the junction kept 7 bases outside the gene matches. Germline V CDR1 and CDR2: SNHLY, FYNNEI. The CDR3 DNA sequence: TGTGCCAGCAGCGGACAGGGATTGAATAGCAATCAGCCCCAGCATTTT. This codes for CASSGQGLNSNQPQHF.